This T cell receptor beta chain was sequenced for a study of blood T cell repertoires in COVID-19 (TCRdb year 2020). The study in broad terms: Collaborator samples came from the United States, Italy and Spain and covered acute and convalescent phases of COVID-19. The prospective study material was composed of cDNA or gDNA derived from T cells, B-cell-depleted T cells, or PBMCs. Subjects who had been exposed to COVID-19, were actively infected with it, or had recovered from it provided the deeply sampled blood TCRbeta repertoires that made up the dataset. The repertoires were released in a freely available public database meant as a resource for research on the immune response to SARS-CoV-2. The samples were drawn from two sources: the first 160 participants of the ongoing ImmuneRACE study, and some 1,300 subjects contributed by 6 global collaborators. Nearly every sample came with metadata listing a de-identified subject ID, COVID-19 status, age in years and sex. Where available, HLA class I and class II types were taken from metadata supplied by the sample provider and were not determined by assay-based typing.

About this clone: Which antigen it targets is not known. Per-nucleotide qualities are absent, and no much larger clonotype sits a single base away.

TCRbeta CDR3 regions were amplified from genomic DNA using the immunoSEQ Assay, a bias-controlled multiplex PCR. Turning to the authors' computational methods: Nucleated cell counts per sample were estimated from amplification of reference gene primers within the assay. To quantify the absolute abundance of each unique TCRbeta CDR3 rearrangement, sequence reads were collapsed and filtered. Productive Simpson clonality was computed per sample as the square root of Simpson's diversity index over productive rearrangements. As stored in TCRdb, this immuneACCESS dataset retains in-frame rearrangements with V and J assigned. A fraction of the clones does not appear; measured against another copy, unresolved V genes explain less than half of the discrepancy, and the remainder lacks a known reason. From that table come the V and J calls and clone size; the DNA was used to work out D and trimming. The table for this sample lists approximately 190,000 clones; about four fifths of them were counted only once. The top ten clones comprise about 6.9% of the sample.

Trimming costs V 0 bases and J 6 bases, and their ends lie 13 bases apart. From cysteine to phenylalanine, the CDR3 is 15 amino acids long. The only DNA kept is the CDR3, 45 bases in frame from the first base. According to the germline V gene, CDR1 reads SGHRS and CDR2 reads YFSETQ. Each collaborating institution followed its own protocols to collect whole blood in K2EDTA tubes. For TCRbeta analysis, collaborators shipped samples in one of three forms: frozen whole blood, isolated PBMCs, or DNA extracted from either of those sample types. Overall study results and their limits: The quantity of clinical and demographic metadata differed by source and by participant and was supplied without curation.

The origin of this receptor is a man aged 60 to 75 with acute or convalescent COVID-19. The sequencing sample was made of peripheral blood. Recombination connected TRBV5-1 to TRBJ2-1; TRBD1 is possibly the D segment (6 matching bases). The DNA reads TGCGCCAGCAGCTTGGGAGGGACAAACACCAATGAGCAGTTCTTC. Its protein product is CASSLGGTNTNEQFF.